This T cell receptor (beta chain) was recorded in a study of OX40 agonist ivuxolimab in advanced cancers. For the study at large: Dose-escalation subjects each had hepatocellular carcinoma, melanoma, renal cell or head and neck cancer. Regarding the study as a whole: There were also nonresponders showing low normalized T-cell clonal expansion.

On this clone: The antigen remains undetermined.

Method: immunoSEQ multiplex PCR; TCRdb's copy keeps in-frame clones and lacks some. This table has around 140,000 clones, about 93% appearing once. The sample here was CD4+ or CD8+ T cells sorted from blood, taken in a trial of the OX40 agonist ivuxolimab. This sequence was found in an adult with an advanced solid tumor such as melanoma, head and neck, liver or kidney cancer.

The CDR3 loop is CATRKIDTTDTQYF. Written as DNA, the CDR3 is TGTGCCACCCGCAAGATAGACACAACAGATACGCAGTATTTT. The chain couples TRBV19 to TRBJ2-3; D is undetermined. The CDR3 consists of 14 residues. Germline lookup yields CDR1 LNHDA and CDR2 SQIVND (reference sequence). The V and J ends lost 10 bases and 3 bases respectively, with 17 bases between them.